This T cell receptor (beta chain) was captured by sequencing in a study of T cells in Graves' hyperthyroidism and ophthalmopathy. Per germline, CDR1 DFQATT and CDR2 SNEGSKA (reference sequence). The ends lost 4 bases at V and 6 bases at J; junction bases unmatched: 9. The CDR3 spans 14 residues. This clonotype was detected only a few times. Amplification targeted TCR beta CDR3 regions from RNA transcripts. The HTBI primer set drove a first-round RT-PCR of the TCR CDR3. From the multiplex PCR reads, TCRdb called clonotypes with MiXCR, one entry per CDR3 protein. The sample yields over 650,000 distinct CDR3 sequences, less than 20% seen once.

Sequenced: blood. The chain links TRBV20-1 to TRBJ2-5; 9 nucleotides align to TRBD2. The receptor was derived from a man aged 18 to 29 with Graves' hyperthyroidism. The CDR3 sequence is CSAMASGIWKTQYF. As DNA, the CDR3 is TGCAGTGCTATGGCTAGCGGGATTTGGAAGACCCAGTACTTC.